A single sample gave rise to the 15 T cell receptor beta chains below, sequenced in a study of cytomegalovirus exposure and HLA in healthy donors (dated by TCRdb to the late 2010s). Receptor libraries were prepared by the immunoSEQ multiplex PCR assay. The multiplex PCR relied on a mix of 60 forward primers for TCR Vbeta segments and 13 reverse primers for TCR Jbeta segments. TCRdb retrieved this table from immuneACCESS and kept in-frame rearrangements only. Not all clones are present; in checked studies, unresolved V genes account for under half, and no reason is known for the remainder. In all, the sample holds some 250,000 clones, and roughly four fifths of those were seen once. The ten most abundant clones make up almost 8% of the sample. The sequenced sample consisted of PBMCs. The receptors originated from a woman in her sixties or seventies in good health and CMV-seropositive.

This clone was picked up one time. The gene calls are TRBV29-1 and TRBJ2-7, with TRBD2 identical over 14 bases. V lost 6 bases to trimming and J lost 0 bases; unmatched junction nucleotides: 7. CDR1 is SQVTM and CDR2 is ANQGSEA in the germline V gene. The CDR3 is 16 residues long. The CDR3 DNA reads as TGCAGCGTCGATGAGGGGACTAGCGGGAGCTCCTACGAGCAGTACTTC. Translated: CSVDEGTSGSSYEQYF.

This chain uses TRBV5-6 with TRBJ1-1, with 7 positions matching TRBD1. This CDR3 is 14 amino acids long. V lost 5 bases to trimming and J lost 1 base; unmatched junction nucleotides: 5. CDR1 and CDR2 (germline): SGHDT, YYEEEE. CDR3 nucleotide sequence: TGTGCCAGCAGTAGGGGGCAAGGGAACACTGAAGCTTTCTTT. It is translated as CASSRGQGNTEAFF.

This clone was seen only once. The chain couples TRBV15 to TRBJ1-2; D is undetermined. The germline CDR1 and CDR2 sequences are LNHNV and YYDKDF (reference sequence). The CDR3 runs to 17 residues. The V and J ends lost 1 base and 4 bases respectively, with 19 bases between them. CDR3 bases: TGTGCCACCAGCAGAGGCCCCCCCCGGGATCTGGGCTATGGCTACACCTTC. Translated: CATSRGPPRDLGYGYTF.

This clone was seen more than once but under ten times. The rearrangement joins TRBV9 to TRBJ2-1; a weak D match, TRBD2 (6 bases). V was clipped by 3 bases and J by 0 bases, with 16 bases between them. Germline loops: CDR1 SGDLS, CDR2 YYNGEE. The length of the CDR3 is 17 residues. CDR3 in amino acids: CASSAGRGGGSYNEQFF. The DNA for the CDR3 is TGTGCCAGCAGCGCCGGGAGAGGTGGGGGCTCCTACAATGAGCAGTTCTTC.

The CDR3 reads CASSLEPGLMNTEAFF. CDR3 sequence (DNA): TGCGCCAGCAGCTTGGAACCGGGACTGATGAACACTGAAGCTTTCTTT. The chain employs TRBV5-1 and TRBJ1-1; D is perhaps TRBD1 (5 bases). The V gene's germline CDR1 is SGHRS and CDR2 YFSETQ. The CDR3 has 16 amino acids. The ends were cut back, 0 bases at V and 0 bases at J, with 12 bases in the middle.

V and J are TRBV19 and TRBJ2-7; 8 bases fit TRBD2. The CDR3 covers 13 residues. CDR1 LNHDA and CDR2 SQIVND come from the germline V gene (reference sequence). V dropped 6 bases and J dropped 3; count of bases not matched to a gene: 4. CDR3 region: CASRDSGVYEQYF. The CDR3 region has the DNA TGTGCCAGTAGGGATAGCGGGGTCTACGAGCAGTACTTC.

The chain employs TRBV9 and TRBJ2-1, with 7 bases aligning to TRBD2. Germline CDR1 is SGDLS and CDR2 is YYNGEE. This CDR3 comprises 16 residues. With 3 bases clipped from V and 8 bases from J, the junction kept 14 bases outside the gene matches. CDR3 protein: CASSAPRLAFMDEQFF. CDR3 coding DNA: TGTGCCAGCAGCGCTCCTCGACTAGCCTTCATGGATGAGCAGTTCTTC.

This sequence joins TRBV5-1 and TRBJ2-5, with TRBD1 matching over 8 bases. Germline V gene data show CDR1 as SGHRS and CDR2 as YFSETQ. With 2 bases clipped from V and 5 bases from J, the junction kept 8 bases outside the gene matches. The CDR3 totals 15 residues. The DNA of the CDR3 is TGCGCCAGCAGCTTCCAGGGGGCCTCTCGGGAGACCCAGTACTTC. Translation: CASSFQGASRETQYF.

The chain couples TRBV25-1 to TRBJ1-4; D call uncertain. CDR1 is MGHDK and CDR2 is SYGVNS in the germline V gene. The V end lost 3 bases, the J end lost 0 bases, and 8 bases lay between the germline ends. The CDR3 extends over 15 amino acids. The chain's CDR3 is CASSETSPTNEKLFF. Written as DNA, the CDR3 is TGTGCCAGCAGTGAGACATCACCAACTAATGAAAAACTGTTTTTT. Variable domain in full (rest from reference TRBV25-1 and TRBJ1-4): EADIYQTPRYLVIGTGKKITLECSQTMGHDKMYWYQQDPGMELHLIHYSYGVNSTEKGDLSSESTVSRIRTEHFPLTLESARPSHTSQYLCASSETSPTNEKLFFGSGTQLSVL.

This chain connects TRBV6-5 to TRBJ2-7; weak D call: TRBD2 (7 bases). This CDR3 has 14 residues. V was shortened by 3 bases and J by 3 bases, with 12 bases between the two germline ends. CDR1 is MNHEY, CDR2 SVGAGI, per germline. This chain's CDR3 is CASSYRGANYEQYF. The CDR3 DNA reads TGTGCCAGCAGTTATCGGGGGGCCAACTACGAGCAGTACTTC.

This clone was detected only a few times. V and J are TRBV4-1 and TRBJ2-1; tentatively, D is TRBD1 (6 bases). CDR1 MGHRA and CDR2 YSYEKL come from the germline V gene. This CDR3 region has 19 residues. The V end was cut by 2 bases, the J end by 7 bases, with 27 bases between. CDR3 DNA: TGCGCCAGCAGCCAAAATTACAGGGCTTCAAGGGACCCCAGGAATGAGCAGTTCTTC. Its protein product is CASSQNYRASRDPRNEQFF.

This rearrangement joins TRBV10-1 to TRBJ2-1, with D possibly matching TRBD2 (6 bases). With 2 bases removed from V and 1 base from J, the gap between germline ends came to 15 bases. The CDR3 spans 17 residues. From germline, CDR1 is WNHNN and CDR2 SYGVQD (reference sequence). The CDR3 loop reads CASSEPRERDSYNEQFF. CDR3 sequence (DNA): TGCGCCAGCAGTGAGCCCCGGGAGAGAGATTCCTACAATGAGCAGTTCTTC.

The rearrangement links TRBV15 to TRBJ2-2, with D uncertain. V was trimmed by 1 base and J by 4 bases, leaving 4 bases between them. In germline, CDR1 is LNHNV, CDR2 YYDKDF (reference sequence). The CDR3 consists of 13 residues. This CDR3 reads CATSRVSTGELFF. The CDR3 coding sequence is TGTGCCACCAGCAGAGTCTCCACCGGGGAGCTGTTTTTT.

This clone was counted only a few times. The V and J genes are TRBV6-5 and TRBJ1-1, with 9 bases identical to TRBD1. The CDR3 covers 13 residues. V lost 6 bases to trimming and J lost 3 bases; unmatched junction nucleotides: 2. CDR1 and CDR2 from the germline V gene are MNHEY and SVGAGI. This CDR3 reads CASRGQGYTEAFF. For the CDR3, the DNA is TGTGCCAGCAGGGGACAGGGATACACTGAAGCTTTCTTT.

The rearrangement joins TRBV27 to TRBJ2-5, with D hard to call. The J call may not be correct, given that the DNA end is closer to TRBJ2-7. Germline CDR1 MNHEY, CDR2 SMNVEV (reference sequence). This CDR3 contains 10 residues. As DNA, the CDR3 is TGTGCCAGCAAGATTTACGAGCAGTACTTC. Its protein product is CASKIYEQYF.